Here is one T cell receptor (beta chain) with its context. Its antigen remains unidentified. This specimen includes other DNA sequences encoding the same CDR3. CDR3 size: 13 residues. Germline V gene lookup returns CDR1 SEHNR and CDR2 FQNEAQ (reference sequence). V lost 3 bases to trimming and J lost 2 bases, with 7 bases between them. TCRdb's copy holds only in-frame clones and misses some; the assay was immunoSEQ multiplex PCR. The data hold 2 million to 2.5 million clones, with more than 90% observed a single time. This entry belongs to a study of shared clonotypes between healthy human individuals. Across the study: Participating donors consisted of a couple of women and a few men aged 18 to 49. Study results and caveats: Naive subsets usually exceeded memory subsets in estimated richness. Sharing across four donors was highest in naive CD4 (roughly 5%) and lowest in memory CD8 (roughly 0.4%).

The receptor was isolated from a young man in good health. V and J are TRBV7-9 and TRBJ1-1; D ambiguous. Sequencing was performed on naive CD4+ T cells sorted from blood. The sample's subset: CD45RA+ positively selected. CDR3 DNA: TGTGCCAGCAGCTTTGGGTTAAACACTGAAGCTTTCTTT. This encodes CASSFGLNTEAFF.